The T cell receptor (beta chain) described here comes from a study of T cell changes during pregnancy in multiple sclerosis. CDR3 size: 16 residues. Unmatched junction bases numbered 12, after V lost 5 bases and J lost 5 bases. Looked up from germline, CDR1 is SGHAT and CDR2 is FQNNGV. This table comes from immunoSEQ multiplex PCR, and its TCRdb copy is limited to in-frame clones, with some not included. Of roughly 90,000 clones listed, approximately 94% are singletons. The clonotype originates from a female donor with multiple sclerosis, enrolled in a pregnancy study. The genes are TRBV11-2 and TRBJ2-5, with TRBD2 identical over 9 bases. The starting material was peripheral blood, obtained in the third trimester of pregnancy. The CDR3 loop reads CASSPPTSGIRETQYF. The CDR3, as DNA: TGTGCCAGCAGCCCGCCGACTAGCGGTATTAGGGAGACCCAGTACTTC.